These 3 T cell receptor beta chains were all obtained from the same sample, sequenced in a study of blood T cell repertoires in COVID-19. Produced via immunoSEQ multiplex PCR; TCRdb's table is partial and in-frame only. The sample has tens of thousands of clones; about 86% are singletons. Source material: peripheral blood. The source is a woman older than 75 in a cohort sampled during active or convalescent COVID-19.

This clone was observed a single time. The chain couples TRBV28 to TRBJ1-1; no firm D call. V lost 3 bases, J lost 1 base, and 12 bases lay in between. The CDR3 has 15 residues. Germline values: CDR1 MDHEN, CDR2 SYDVKM. The CDR3 coding sequence is TGTGCCAGCAGTTTGTGGGTTGGGCAGAACACTGAAGCTTTCTTT. It is translated as CASSLWVGQNTEAFF.

The sample holds a few counts of this clone. The chain joins TRBV11-2 to TRBJ1-1; D uncertain. The V and J ends lost 1 base and 4 bases respectively, with 10 bases between them. The germline V gene has CDR1 SGHAT and CDR2 FQNNGV. This CDR3 region has 14 residues. This CDR3 reads CASSLGRGSTEAFF. CDR3 bases: TGTGCCAGCAGCTTAGGTCGAGGGAGCACTGAAGCTTTCTTT.

This chain uses TRBV18 with TRBJ1-1; D is undetermined. The CDR3 has 13 amino acids. V gave up 6 bases and J gave up 1 base, with 9 bases separating them. CDR1 and CDR2 (germline): KGHSH, LQKENI. CDR3 in amino acids: CASSLTGNTEAFF. The CDR3, as DNA: TGTGCCAGCTCCCTCACGGGGAACACTGAAGCTTTCTTT.